The rows below give T cell receptor beta chains drawn from one sample of a study of OX40 agonist ivuxolimab in advanced cancers. Some clones are missing from TCRdb's copy, which holds only in-frame ones; the method was immunoSEQ multiplex PCR. The table has approximately 52,000 clones, 83% seen once. This specimen consisted of CD4+ or CD8+ T cells sorted from blood, obtained in a trial of the OX40 agonist ivuxolimab. Receptors were obtained from an adult with an advanced solid tumor such as melanoma, head and neck, liver or kidney cancer. CDR3s include the opening cysteine and the closing phenylalanine or tryptophan. The D gene is left open where the match is weak. Some rows mark clone size as missing; the rest say once, few, many or name a class of expanded clone.

d_gene	len	j_gene	abundance	v_gene	CDR3aa	CDR3nt
.	10	TRBJ1-6	.	TRBV6-5	CASGSIPLHF	TGTGCCAGCGGGTCGATCCCCCTCCACTTT
TRBD1	12	TRBJ2-1	once	TRBV5-1	CASSQTGGGQFF	TGCGCCAGCAGCCAAACAGGGGGTGGGCAGTTCTTC
TRBD2	15	TRBJ2-5	.	TRBV18	CASAGLAGGPETQYF	TGTGCCAGCGCGGGACTAGCGGGGGGGCCGGAGACCCAGTACTTC
.	11	TRBJ1-1	.	TRBV20-1	CSARGPPRAFF	TGCAGTGCTAGAGGCCCCCCCCGGGCTTTCTTT
.	13	TRBJ2-1	.	TRBV14	CASSQTVYNEQFF	TGTGCCAGCAGCCAAACGGTCTACAATGAGCAGTTCTTC
.	14	TRBJ2-3	few	TRBV6-4	CASRLDASTDTQYF	TGTGCCAGCAGATTGGACGCTAGCACAGATACGCAGTATTTT
.	14	TRBJ2-3	.	TRBV7-8	CASSLGLSTDTQYF	TGTGCCAGCAGCTTGGGACTTAGCACAGATACGCAGTATTTT
.	15	TRBJ2-7	.	TRBV5-4	CASSSRQPGGYEQYF	TGTGCCAGCAGCTCCCGACAGCCGGGCGGTTACGAGCAGTACTTC
.	16	TRBJ1-3	.	TRBV4-2	CASSQDLRGNGNTIYF	TGTGCCAGCAGCCAAGACTTACGAGGGAATGGAAACACCATATATTTT
.	17	TRBJ2-3	.	TRBV7-2	CASSSQPRSSSTDTQYF	TGTGCCAGCAGCTCCCAGCCCCGGTCCTCCAGCACAGATACGCAGTATTTT
TRBD2	16	TRBJ2-1	.	TRBV14	CASSQDPSGVYNEQFF	TGTGCCAGCAGCCAAGATCCCAGCGGGGTATACAATGAGCAGTTCTTC
.	11	TRBJ1-1	.	TRBV30	CAWSVYTEAFF	TGTGCCTGGAGTGTCTACACTGAAGCTTTCTTT
.	14	TRBJ1-5	.	TRBV6-1	CASSPGGTNQPQHF	TGTGCCAGCAGCCCCGGAGGGACCAATCAGCCCCAGCATTTT